The rows below give T cell receptor beta chains drawn from one sample of a study of cytomegalovirus exposure and HLA in healthy donors. TCRdb's copy holds only in-frame clones and misses some; the assay was immunoSEQ multiplex PCR. Among around 140,000 clones listed, 94% were seen once. Sequencing was performed on PBMCs. Receptors originate from a man aged 18 to 29 in good health and CMV-seropositive. CDR3s include the opening cysteine and the closing phenylalanine or tryptophan. The D gene is left open where the match is weak.

j_call: TRBJ2-3
v_call: TRBV11-1
d_call: .
cdr3_aa: CASSLGSGGRATDTQYF
cdr3_nt: TGTGCCAGCAGCTTGGGCTCCGGGGGAAGGGCCACAGATACGCAGTATTTT

j_call: TRBJ1-1
v_call: TRBV6-5
d_call: .
cdr3_aa: CASSRDRKVTEAFF
cdr3_nt: TGTGCCAGCAGTCGTGACAGGAAGGTCACTGAAGCTTTCTTT

j_call: TRBJ2-2
v_call: TRBV6-5
d_call: TRBD1
cdr3_aa: CASRWTGTGELFF
cdr3_nt: TGTGCCAGCAGGTGGACAGGGACCGGGGAGCTGTTTTTT

j_call: TRBJ2-1
v_call: TRBV11-2
d_call: .
cdr3_aa: CASSSPRGGNEQFF
cdr3_nt: TGTGCCAGCAGCTCTCCTAGGGGTGGCAATGAGCAGTTCTTC

j_call: TRBJ1-2
v_call: TRBV5-5
d_call: .
cdr3_aa: CASSLRQGGILHYGYTF
cdr3_nt: TGTGCCAGCAGCTTAAGGCAGGGAGGGATACTCCACTATGGCTACACCTTC

j_call: TRBJ2-7
v_call: TRBV5-1
d_call: TRBD1
cdr3_aa: CASSRAPSTGAMRRGEQYF
cdr3_nt: TGCGCCAGCAGCCGAGCGCCCTCAACAGGGGCGATGCGAAGGGGCGAGCAGTACTTC

j_call: TRBJ2-1
v_call: TRBV7-3
d_call: TRBD1
cdr3_aa: CASSETGGKYNEQFF
cdr3_nt: TGTGCCAGCAGCGAGACAGGGGGCAAATACAATGAGCAGTTCTTC

j_call: TRBJ2-5
v_call: TRBV6-5
d_call: .
cdr3_aa: CASSSWERETQYF
cdr3_nt: TGTGCCAGCAGCTCTTGGGAGAGGGAGACCCAGTACTTC

j_call: TRBJ2-3
v_call: TRBV11-2
d_call: .
cdr3_aa: CASSLTDTQYF
cdr3_nt: TGTGCCAGCAGCCTGACAGATACGCAGTATTTT

j_call: TRBJ1-3
v_call: TRBV6-1
d_call: .
cdr3_aa: CASSERVGNTIYF
cdr3_nt: TGTGCCAGCAGTGAAAGAGTCGGAAACACCATATATTTT

j_call: TRBJ2-1
v_call: TRBV9
d_call: TRBD2
cdr3_aa: CASSSPGLAETNEQFF
cdr3_nt: TGTGCCAGCAGCAGTCCCGGACTAGCGGAGACAAATGAGCAGTTCTTC

j_call: TRBJ2-2
v_call: TRBV15
d_call: .
cdr3_aa: CATSNGVNTGELFF
cdr3_nt: TGTGCCACCAGCAACGGAGTGAACACCGGGGAGCTGTTTTTT

j_call: TRBJ2-3
v_call: TRBV5-4
d_call: TRBD2
cdr3_aa: CASSLLAETDTQYF
cdr3_nt: TGTGCCAGCAGCCTGCTAGCGGAGACAGATACGCAGTATTTT

j_call: TRBJ2-7
v_call: TRBV11-2
d_call: .
cdr3_aa: CASSRPGADYEQYF
cdr3_nt: TGTGCCAGCAGCCGCCCAGGGGCCGACTACGAGCAGTACTTC

j_call: TRBJ1-3
v_call: TRBV28
d_call: .
cdr3_aa: CASSGNTIYF
cdr3_nt: TGTGCCAGCTCGGGTAACACCATATATTTT

j_call: TRBJ1-2
v_call: TRBV28
d_call: TRBD1
cdr3_aa: CASGRDRVVGGYTF
cdr3_nt: TGTGCCAGCGGTCGAGACAGGGTCGTTGGTGGCTACACCTTC